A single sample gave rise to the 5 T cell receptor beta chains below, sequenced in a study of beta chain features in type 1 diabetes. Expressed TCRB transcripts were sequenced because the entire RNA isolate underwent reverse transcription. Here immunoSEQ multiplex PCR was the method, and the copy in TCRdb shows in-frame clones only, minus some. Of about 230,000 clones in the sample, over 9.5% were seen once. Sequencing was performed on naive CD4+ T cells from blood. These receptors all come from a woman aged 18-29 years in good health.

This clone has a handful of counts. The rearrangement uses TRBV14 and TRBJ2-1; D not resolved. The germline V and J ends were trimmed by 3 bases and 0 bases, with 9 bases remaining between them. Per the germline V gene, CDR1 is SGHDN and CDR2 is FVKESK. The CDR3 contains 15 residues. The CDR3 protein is CASSHINSSYNEQFF. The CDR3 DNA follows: TGTGCCAGCAGCCATATTAACAGCTCCTACAATGAGCAGTTCTTC. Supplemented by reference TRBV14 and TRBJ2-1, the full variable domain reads EAGVTQFPSHSVIEKGQTVTLRCDPISGHDNLYWYRRVMGKEIKFLLHFVKESKQDESGMPNNRFLAERTGGTYSTLKVQPAELEDSGVYFCASSHINSSYNEQFFGPGTRLTVL.

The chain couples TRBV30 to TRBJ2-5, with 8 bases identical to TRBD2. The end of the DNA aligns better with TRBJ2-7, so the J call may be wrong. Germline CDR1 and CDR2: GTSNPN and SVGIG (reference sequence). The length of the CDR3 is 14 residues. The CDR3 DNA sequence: TGTGCCTGGAGTGTCGGGGGGGTTACCTACGAGCAGTACTTC. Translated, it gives CAWSVGGVTYEQYF.

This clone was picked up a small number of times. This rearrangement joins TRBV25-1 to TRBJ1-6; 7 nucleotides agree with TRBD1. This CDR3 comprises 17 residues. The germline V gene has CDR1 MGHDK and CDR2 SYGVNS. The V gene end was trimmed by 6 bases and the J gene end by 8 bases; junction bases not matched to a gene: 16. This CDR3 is CASRLNTGVTSYSPLHF. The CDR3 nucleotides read TGTGCCAGCAGACTTAATACAGGGGTCACCTCTTATTCACCCCTCCACTTT.

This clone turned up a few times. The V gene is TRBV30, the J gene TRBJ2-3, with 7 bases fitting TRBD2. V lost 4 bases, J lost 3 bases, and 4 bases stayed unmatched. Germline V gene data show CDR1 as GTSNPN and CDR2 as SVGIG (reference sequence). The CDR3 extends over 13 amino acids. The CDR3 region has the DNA TGTGCCTGGATAGCGGGTGGAACAGATACGCAGTATTTT. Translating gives CAWIAGGTDTQYF.

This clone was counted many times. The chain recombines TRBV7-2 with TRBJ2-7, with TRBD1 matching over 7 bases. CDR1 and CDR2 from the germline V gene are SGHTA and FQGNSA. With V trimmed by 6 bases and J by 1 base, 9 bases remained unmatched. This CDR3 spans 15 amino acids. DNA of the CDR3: TGTGCCAGCAGGCTCCGAACAGGGGTTTCCTACGAGCAGTACTTC. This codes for CASRLRTGVSYEQYF.